This T cell receptor beta chain was identified in a study of blood T cell repertoires in COVID-19. Study summary: Donors in the United States, Italy and Spain gave samples during acute or convalescent COVID-19.

The CDR3 has 15 residues. Germline-derived CDR1 and CDR2 are SGHVS and FQNEAQ. Between the trimmed V and J ends, which lost 4 bases and 4 bases, there was a span of 13 bases. Produced via immunoSEQ multiplex PCR; TCRdb's table is partial and in-frame only. The repertoire holds 95,000 to 150,000 clones, with around 77% as singletons. Source material: peripheral blood. The chain uses TRBV7-8 and TRBJ2-2; D is possibly TRBD2 (6 bases). The clonotype originates from a man aged 55 to 70 with active or convalescent COVID-19. The CDR3 DNA is TGTGCCAGCAGCTCCCTGGCGCGGGGCACCGGGGAGCTGTTTTTT. This sequence encodes CASSSLARGTGELFF.